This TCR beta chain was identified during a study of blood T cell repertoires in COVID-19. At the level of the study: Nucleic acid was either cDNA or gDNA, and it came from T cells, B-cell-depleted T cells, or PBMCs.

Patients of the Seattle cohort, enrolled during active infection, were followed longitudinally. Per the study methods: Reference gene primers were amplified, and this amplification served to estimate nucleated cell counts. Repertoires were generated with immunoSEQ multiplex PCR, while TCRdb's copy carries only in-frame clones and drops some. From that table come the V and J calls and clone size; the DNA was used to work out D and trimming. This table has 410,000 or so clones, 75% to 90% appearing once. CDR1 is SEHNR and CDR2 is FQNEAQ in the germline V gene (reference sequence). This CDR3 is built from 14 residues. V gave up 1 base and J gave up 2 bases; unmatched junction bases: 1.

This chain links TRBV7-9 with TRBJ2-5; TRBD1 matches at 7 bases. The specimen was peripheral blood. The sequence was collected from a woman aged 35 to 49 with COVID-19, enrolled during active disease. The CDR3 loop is CASSLVGQQETQYF. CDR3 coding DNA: TGTGCCAGCAGCTTAGTGGGACAGCAAGAGACCCAGTACTTC. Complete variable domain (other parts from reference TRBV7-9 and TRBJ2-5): DTGVSQNPRHKITKRGQNVTFRCDPISEHNRLYWYRQTLGQGPEFLTYFQNEAQLEKSRLLSDRFSAERPKGSFSTLEIQRTEQGDSAMYLCASSLVGQQETQYFGPGTRLLVL.